This TCR beta chain was identified in a study of blood T cell repertoires in COVID-19. Study-level information: The cDNA or gDNA used as material had been derived from T cells, B-cell-depleted T cells, or PBMCs.

This CDR3 has 13 amino acids. Germline loops: CDR1 ENHRY, CDR2 SYGVKD. V lost 0 bases to trimming and J lost 6 bases, with 8 bases between them. Original processing methods: Amplifying reference gene primers gave estimates of nucleated cell counts. Generated by immunoSEQ multiplex PCR, the TCRdb table keeps only in-frame clones and is missing some. V and J calls and clone size are as listed in that table; D and trimming were resolved from the DNA. The data show approximately 300,000 clones, about 83% seen once. The sequence was obtained from a woman between 50 and 59 years old with acute or convalescent COVID-19. This chain joins TRBV10-3 and TRBJ1-1, with D maybe TRBD1 (5 bases). Input material: peripheral blood. CDR3 in DNA: TGTGCCATCAGTGAGTCGGTGGGGCCTGAAGCTTTCTTT. Protein: CAISESVGPEAFF.